The T cell receptor beta chain under discussion was sequenced for a study of technical replicates of blood from several donors. Assay: immunoSEQ multiplex PCR; the TCRdb copy retains only in-frame clones and omits some. The sample has some 70,000 clones; 95% to 97% are singletons. Input material: T cells isolated from PBMCs. The sequence was collected from a human donor in good health.

The CDR3 region has the DNA TGTGCCAGCAGCCAAGAAGGGGTTACTGAAGCTTTCTTT. Its translation is CASSQEGVTEAFF. The rearrangement joins TRBV4-2 to TRBJ1-1; a possible D gene is TRBD1 (5 bases). Germline V gene lookup returns CDR1 LGHNA and CDR2 YNFKEQ. Trimming took 0 bases from V and 5 from J, leaving 7 bases between them. CDR3 length equals 13 residues.